This passage covers 25 T cell receptor beta chains from one sample sequenced in a study of regulatory T cells in long-lasting Graves disease. According to the study, TCR beta libraries were built with iRepertoire HTBI primers and CDR3-region Arm-PCR. TCRdb re-analysed the multiplex PCR reads in MiXCR, keeping a single row per CDR3 protein. This sample has hundreds of thousands of distinct CDR3 sequences, with about 15% found just once. Time point indicated: newly diagnosed GD, antithyroid drugs for less than 3 months. PBMCs were the source of the RNA used for TCR sequencing. These data were likewise used in another study, on T cells in Graves' hyperthyroidism and ophthalmopathy.

The specimen was peripheral blood mononuclear cells (PBMCs), collected at new diagnosis, from a patient treated with antithyroid drugs. The receptors stem from a woman aged 25 to 45 with Graves disease.

The chain recombines TRBV5-1 with TRBJ2-3; 8 bases fit TRBD1. The CDR3 sequence is 14 residues long. The germline V gene has CDR1 SGHRS and CDR2 YFSETQ. V lost 3 bases and J lost 6; bases outside the gene matches: 6. The CDR3 loop is CASSSGGGLDTQYF. The CDR3 DNA reads TGCGCCAGCAGCTCAGGGGGCGGGTTGGATACGCAGTATTTT.

This clonotype was found many times. The CDR3 region is CASNELRSGNQPQHF. CDR3 coding DNA: TGTGCCAGCAACGAGCTTCGATCGGGCAATCAGCCCCAGCATTTT. The rearrangement uses TRBV28 and TRBJ1-5; D unclear. V was pared by 7 bases and J by 2 bases, with 15 bases between. Germline V gene data show CDR1 as MDHEN and CDR2 as SYDVKM. This CDR3 region has 15 residues.

This clonotype has a handful of counts. With a much larger clone just one base away, this may be a read error. The chain is built from TRBV28 and TRBJ2-7, with TRBD1 as a possible D gene (6 bases). Germline V gene data show CDR1 as MDHEN and CDR2 as SYDVKM. The length of the CDR3 is 14 residues. The CDR3 DNA reads TGTGCCAGCAGCCAACAGGGTAGTGGGGACGAGCAGTGCTTC. It specifies CASSQQGSGDEQCF.

Many counts were recorded for this clonotype. The J gene is TRBJ1-5, the V gene TRBV28, with D perhaps matching TRBD1 (5 bases). Trimming left V 6 bases short and J 4 bases short, with 13 bases between. The CDR3 is 14 residues long. Germline V gene data show CDR1 as MDHEN and CDR2 as SYDVKM. The CDR3 DNA is TGTGCCAGCAGAAGAGGGGTCGGGAATCAGCCCCAGCATTTT. Translation gives CASRRGVGNQPQHF. The full variable domain, in which reference TRBV28 and TRBJ1-5 provide the parts outside the CDR3, is DVKVTQSSRYLVKRTGEKVFLECVQDMDHENMFWYRQDPGLGLRLIYFSYDVKMKEKGDIPEGYSVSREKKERFSLILESASTNQTSMYLCASRRGVGNQPQHFGDGTRLSIL.

There are a few counts of this clonotype. The V and J genes are TRBV11-1 and TRBJ2-7, with 7 bases that match TRBD1. The junction had 9 bases not matched to a gene; V was cut back by 5 bases and J by 5 bases. Germline V gene data show CDR1 as SGHAT and CDR2 as FQDESV (reference sequence). The CDR3 covers 14 residues. CDR3 protein: CASSVGQVGDEQYF. In DNA form, the CDR3 reads TGTGCCAGCAGCGTAGGACAGGTCGGGGACGAGCAGTACTTC.

This clonotype showed up many times. J is TRBJ2-7 and V is TRBV7-2; no firm D call. Germline V gene sequence: CDR1 SGHTA, CDR2 FQGNSA. Trimming removed 5 bases at V and 1 base at J, with 12 bases between. This CDR3 has 14 amino acids. This CDR3 is CASSPPATSYEQYF. Here the CDR3 DNA reads TGTGCCAGCAGCCCCCCAGCGACATCCTACGAGCAGTACTTC.

This clonotype has a count of ten or more. The V gene is TRBV6-1, the J gene TRBJ1-5; D might be TRBD1 (5 bases). Germline V gene sequence: CDR1 MNHNS, CDR2 SASEGT. V was pared by 5 bases and J by 0 bases, with 11 bases between. This CDR3 is 15 amino acids long. This CDR3 reads CASSREQDSNQPQHF. CDR3 DNA: TGTGCCAGCAGTCGGGAACAGGATAGCAATCAGCCCCAGCATTTT.

This clonotype has at least ten counts. The rearrangement uses TRBV5-1 and TRBJ2-2; no firm D call. Deletions cut 5 bases from V and 6 bases from J, with 8 bases between. The germline gives CDR1 SGHRS, CDR2 YFSETQ. The CDR3 spans 12 residues. The CDR3 DNA reads as TGCGCCAGCAGTCACGATCCCGGGGAGCTGTTTTTT. Protein sequence: CASSHDPGELFF. Drawing the rest from reference TRBV5-1 and TRBJ2-2, the complete variable domain is KAGVTQTPRYLIKTRGQQVTLSCSPISGHRSVSWYQQTPGQGLQFLFEYFSETQRNKGNFPGRFSGRQFSNSRSEMNVSTLELGDSALYLCASSHDPGELFFGEGSRLTVL.

This clonotype was detected many times. In DNA form, the CDR3 reads TGTGCCAGCAGTCCACCCACACACCCTCGCGAGGTTCTGGAGACCCAGTACTTC. Translating gives CASSPPTHPREVLETQYF. The chain joins TRBV28 to TRBJ2-5; D not certain. CDR1 is MDHEN, CDR2 SYDVKM, per germline. Trimming shortened V by 5 bases and J by 5 bases, and 27 bases separated the two germline ends. The CDR3 has 18 residues.

The table lists this clonotype with many counts. The V call is TRBV24-1, the J call TRBJ1-2; D unresolved. This CDR3 region has 14 residues. Between the trimmed V and J ends, which lost 6 bases and 7 bases, there was a span of 17 bases. CDR1 KGHDR and CDR2 SFDVKD come from the germline V gene. In nucleotides, the CDR3 is TGTGCCACCAGTCCCGGCCCGGGGTTGGGTGGCTACACCTTC. Translating gives CATSPGPGLGGYTF.

This clonotype was picked up many times. V and J are TRBV20-1 and TRBJ2-5; D is perhaps TRBD1 (5 bases). V dropped 5 bases and J dropped 2 bases, with 12 bases sitting between them. CDR3 length equals 13 residues. Per germline, CDR1 DFQATT and CDR2 SNEGSKA (reference sequence). DNA of the CDR3: TGCAGTGCTCGTATGGGGCCACAAGAGACCCAGTACTTC. The encoded protein is CSARMGPQETQYF.

In its sample, this clonotype was seen a few times. The rearrangement uses TRBV20-1 and TRBJ2-7; tentatively, D is TRBD1 (6 bases). Germline-derived CDR1 and CDR2 are DFQATT and SNEGSKA (reference sequence). Deletions cut 6 bases from V and 7 bases from J, with 22 bases between. The CDR3 runs to 14 residues. The chain's CDR3 is CSAAPYRDLREQYF. For the CDR3, the DNA is TGCAGTGCCGCCCCCTACAGGGACCTCAGGGAGCAGTACTTC.

This clonotype has a count of ten or more. This rearrangement joins TRBV11-2 to TRBJ1-3; D not resolved. This CDR3 region has 17 residues. Looked up from germline, CDR1 is SGHAT and CDR2 is FQNNGV. Trimming removed 3 bases from V and 0 bases from J, with 15 bases in between. The CDR3 is CASSLRERFFSGNTIYF. DNA for the CDR3: TGTGCCAGCAGCTTGAGGGAAAGGTTTTTCTCTGGAAACACCATATATTTT.

V and J are TRBV19 and TRBJ2-1; D uncertain. The V end lost 0 bases, the J end lost 7 bases, and 19 bases lay between the germline ends. Per germline, CDR1 LNHDA and CDR2 SQIVND (reference sequence). There are 17 residues in the CDR3. The CDR3 here is CASSIDLYSQGRNEQFF. In nucleotides, the CDR3 is TGTGCCAGTAGTATAGATCTTTATAGCCAAGGGCGGAATGAGCAGTTCTTC.

This chain links TRBV3-1 with TRBJ1-4; 8 positions agree with TRBD1. The trim removed 3 bases at V and 8 bases at J, leaving 11 bases unmatched. Germline values: CDR1 LGHDT, CDR2 YNNKEL (reference sequence). The CDR3 is made up of 16 amino acids. The DNA of the CDR3 is TGTGCCAGCAGCCACCGACAGGGGAGTTATACGGAAAAACTGTTTTTT. This translates into CASSHRQGSYTEKLFF.

The V gene is TRBV9, the J gene TRBJ2-5, with 11 bases that match TRBD2. Trimming removed 4 bases from V and 5 bases from J; junction bases left unmatched: 10. Germline CDR1 and CDR2: SGDLS and YYNGEE. This CDR3 is 16 amino acids long. The CDR3 coding sequence is TGTGCCAGCAGCCCTGACCGACTAGCGGGAAGCGAGACCCAGTACTTC. As protein: CASSPDRLAGSETQYF.

The CDR3 sequence is CASVYSDRSKPQHF. CDR3 coding DNA: TGTGCCAGCGTTTACTCGGACAGGTCGAAGCCCCAGCATTTT. V is TRBV7-3 and J is TRBJ1-5; 7 bases line up with TRBD1. Per the germline V gene, CDR1 is SGHTA and CDR2 is FQGTGA. This CDR3 is 14 amino acids long. The V gene end was trimmed by 8 bases and the J gene end by 8 bases; junction bases not matched to a gene: 12.

This clonotype has a count of ten or more. The rearrangement joins TRBV7-9 to TRBJ2-5; TRBD2 matches 11 bases. Germline CDR1 is SEHNR and CDR2 is FQNEAQ (reference sequence). Trimming at V came to 5 bases and at J to 10 bases, leaving 6 bases not matched to a gene. CDR3 length: 13 residues. The CDR3 DNA sequence: TGTGCCAGCAGCGCACTAGCGGGAGTAAACCAGTACTTC. Its protein is CASSALAGVNQYF.

This clonotype occurred a few times. The chain couples TRBV20-1 to TRBJ1-5; D remains ambiguous. This CDR3 contains 14 residues. Between the trimmed V and J ends, which lost 6 bases and 1 base, there was a span of 13 bases. Germline CDR1 is DFQATT and CDR2 is SNEGSKA (reference sequence). The CDR3 region is CSAPPDGSNQPQHF. CDR3 in DNA: TGCAGTGCCCCCCCGGACGGGAGCAATCAGCCCCAGCATTTT.

This clonotype occurred many times. V gene TRBV14 combines with J gene TRBJ2-7; D gene ambiguous. V was shortened by 0 bases and J by 0 bases, with 12 bases between the two germline ends. CDR1 is SGHDN and CDR2 is FVKESK in the germline V gene. The CDR3 has 16 residues. The CDR3 DNA reads as TGTGCCAGCAGCCAAGATCATGACCTATACTCCTACGAGCAGTACTTC. Protein sequence: CASSQDHDLYSYEQYF.

This clonotype was seen only a few times. The chain is built from TRBV5-6 and TRBJ2-1, with TRBD2 identical over 7 bases. CDR1 and CDR2 from the germline V gene are SGHDT and YYEEEE. The CDR3 is made up of 13 amino acids. V trimming: 6 bases; J trimming: 8 bases; junction bases outside the gene matches: 8. CDR3 sequence: CASTQTSIHEQFF. CDR3 bases: TGTGCCAGCACCCAGACTAGCATCCATGAGCAGTTCTTC.

This clonotype was counted only a few times. The rearrangement links TRBV20-1 to TRBJ2-1, with 10 bases lining up with TRBD2. Germline CDR1 and CDR2: DFQATT and SNEGSKA (reference sequence). Germline trimming cut 4 bases from V and 7 bases from J; bases unmatched to any gene: 13. The CDR3 has 16 residues. The CDR3 DNA sequence: TGCAGTGCTACAATCCTGGCTAGCGGGAGTGGAAATGAGCAGTTCTTC. The encoded protein is CSATILASGSGNEQFF.

The chain uses TRBV19 and TRBJ1-5; the D gene is possibly TRBD1 (5 bases). The CDR3 is 16 amino acids. V dropped 5 bases and J dropped 0 bases, with 14 bases sitting between them. Germline lookup yields CDR1 LNHDA and CDR2 SQIVND (reference sequence). Here the CDR3 reads CASSDTGGYSNQPQHF. The CDR3 DNA reads as TGTGCCAGTAGTGACACGGGGGGTTATAGCAATCAGCCCCAGCATTTT.

This clonotype has at least ten counts. J is TRBJ2-7 and V is TRBV2, with D possibly TRBD2 on 5 matching bases. CDR1 is SNHLY, CDR2 FYNNEI, per germline. CDR3 length: 13 residues. Trimming shortened V by 7 bases and J by 1 base, and 11 bases separated the two germline ends. CDR3 region: CASTRTPSYEQYF. The CDR3 DNA reads TGTGCCAGCACTAGGACTCCTTCCTACGAGCAGTACTTC.

The CDR3 here is CASSLEGRSYEQYF. CDR3 nucleotide sequence: TGCGCCAGCAGCTTGGAGGGACGGAGCTACGAGCAGTACTTC. The chain carries TRBV5-1 and TRBJ2-7; D is tentatively TRBD1 or TRBD2 (5 bases each). V was shortened by 0 bases and J by 3 bases, with 10 bases between the two germline ends. Germline loops: CDR1 SGHRS, CDR2 YFSETQ. The CDR3 consists of 14 residues.